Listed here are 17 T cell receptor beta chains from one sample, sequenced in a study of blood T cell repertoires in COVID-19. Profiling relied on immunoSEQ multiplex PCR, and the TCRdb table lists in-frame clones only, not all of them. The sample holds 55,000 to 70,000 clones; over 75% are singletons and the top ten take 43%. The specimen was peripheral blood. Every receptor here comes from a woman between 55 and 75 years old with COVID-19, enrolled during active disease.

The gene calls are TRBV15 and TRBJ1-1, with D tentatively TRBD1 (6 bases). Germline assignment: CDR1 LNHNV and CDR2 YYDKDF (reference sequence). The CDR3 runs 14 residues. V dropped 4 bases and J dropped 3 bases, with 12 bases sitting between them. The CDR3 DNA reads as TGTGCCACCAGCACTCTGGGGGCGTACACTGAAGCTTTCTTT. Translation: CATSTLGAYTEAFF.

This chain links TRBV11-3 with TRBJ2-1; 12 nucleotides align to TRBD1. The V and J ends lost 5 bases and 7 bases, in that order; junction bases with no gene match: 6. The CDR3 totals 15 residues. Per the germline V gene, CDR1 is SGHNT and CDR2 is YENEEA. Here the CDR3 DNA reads TGTGCCAGCAGCCCGGGACAGGGGGCCGGTAATGAGCAGTTCTTC. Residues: CASSPGQGAGNEQFF.

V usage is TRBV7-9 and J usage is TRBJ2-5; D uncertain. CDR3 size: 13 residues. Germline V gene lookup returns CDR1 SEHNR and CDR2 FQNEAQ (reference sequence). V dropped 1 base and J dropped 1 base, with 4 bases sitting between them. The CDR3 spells CASSLDFQETQYF. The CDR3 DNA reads TGTGCCAGCAGCTTAGACTTCCAAGAGACCCAGTACTTC.

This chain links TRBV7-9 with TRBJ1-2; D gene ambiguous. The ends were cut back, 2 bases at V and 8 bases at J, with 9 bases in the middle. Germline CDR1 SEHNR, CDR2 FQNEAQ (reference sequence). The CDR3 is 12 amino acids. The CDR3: CASSLRVNGYTF. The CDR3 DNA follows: TGTGCCAGCAGCTTACGGGTGAACGGCTACACCTTC.

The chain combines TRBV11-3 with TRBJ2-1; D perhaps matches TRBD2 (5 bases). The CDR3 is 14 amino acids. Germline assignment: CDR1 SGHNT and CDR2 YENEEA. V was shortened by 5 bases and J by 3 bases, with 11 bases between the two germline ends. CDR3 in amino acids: CASSPRGFYNEQFF. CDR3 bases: TGTGCCAGCAGCCCCCGGGGTTTCTACAATGAGCAGTTCTTC.

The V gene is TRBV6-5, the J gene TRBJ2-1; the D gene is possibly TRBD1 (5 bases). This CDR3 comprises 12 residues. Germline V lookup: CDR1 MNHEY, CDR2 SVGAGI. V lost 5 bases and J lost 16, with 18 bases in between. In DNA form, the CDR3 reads TGTGCCAGCAGTAACCGGACACCCCAGGGATTCTTC. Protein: CASSNRTPQGFF.

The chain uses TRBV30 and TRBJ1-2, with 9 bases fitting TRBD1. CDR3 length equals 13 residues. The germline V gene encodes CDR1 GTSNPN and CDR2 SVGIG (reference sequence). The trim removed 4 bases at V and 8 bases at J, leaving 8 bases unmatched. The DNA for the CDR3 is TGTGCCTGGACAACAGGGGGCGTAAGGGGCTACACCTTC. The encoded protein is CAWTTGGVRGYTF.

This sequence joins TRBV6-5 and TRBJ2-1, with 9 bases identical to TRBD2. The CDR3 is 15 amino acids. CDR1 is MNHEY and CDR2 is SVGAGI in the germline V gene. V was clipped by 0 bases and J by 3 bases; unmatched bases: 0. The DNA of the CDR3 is TGTGCCAGCAGTTACTCTAGCGGGGGCTACAATGAGCAGTTCTTC. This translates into CASSYSSGGYNEQFF.

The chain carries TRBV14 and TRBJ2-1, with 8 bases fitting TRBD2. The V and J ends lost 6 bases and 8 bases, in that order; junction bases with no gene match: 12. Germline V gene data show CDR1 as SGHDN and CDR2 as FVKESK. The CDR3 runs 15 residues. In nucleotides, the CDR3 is TGTGCCAGCAGTCCCTCAAACGGGAGGGCCCATGAGCAGTTCTTC. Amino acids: CASSPSNGRAHEQFF. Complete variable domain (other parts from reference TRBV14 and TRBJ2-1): EAGVTQFPSHSVIEKGQTVTLRCDPISGHDNLYWYRRVMGKEIKFLLHFVKESKQDESGMPNNRFLAERTGGTYSTLKVQPAELEDSGVYFCASSPSNGRAHEQFFGPGTRLTVL.

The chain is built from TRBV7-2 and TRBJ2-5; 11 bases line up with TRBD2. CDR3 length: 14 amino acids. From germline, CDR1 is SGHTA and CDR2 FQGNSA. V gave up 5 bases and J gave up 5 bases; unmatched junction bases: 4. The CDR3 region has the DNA TGTGCCAGCAGCCCCCGGACTAGCGGGGAGACCCAGTACTTC. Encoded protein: CASSPRTSGETQYF.

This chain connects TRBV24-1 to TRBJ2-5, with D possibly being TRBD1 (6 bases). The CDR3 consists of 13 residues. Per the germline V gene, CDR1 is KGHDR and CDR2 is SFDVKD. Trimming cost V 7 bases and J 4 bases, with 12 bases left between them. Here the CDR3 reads CATRSTGTETQYF. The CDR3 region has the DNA TGTGCCACCAGATCAACAGGGACAGAGACCCAGTACTTC.

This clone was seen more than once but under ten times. CDR3 sequence: CASSTIAGGSTGELFF. CDR3 bases: TGTGCCAGCAGTACAATAGCGGGAGGTTCTACCGGGGAGCTGTTTTTT. The chain carries TRBV27 and TRBJ2-2; 10 nucleotides agree with TRBD2. The CDR3 loop spans 16 amino acids. Per germline, CDR1 MNHEY and CDR2 SMNVEV (reference sequence). Unmatched junction bases numbered 8, after V lost 5 bases and J lost 5 bases.

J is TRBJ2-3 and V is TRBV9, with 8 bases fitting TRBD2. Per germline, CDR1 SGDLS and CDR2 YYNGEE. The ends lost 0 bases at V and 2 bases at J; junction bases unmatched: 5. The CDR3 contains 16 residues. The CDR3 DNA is TGTGCCAGCAGCGTAGGAGGTAGCGGGGTCACAGATACGCAGTATTTT. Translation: CASSVGGSGVTDTQYF.

The CDR3 DNA reads TGTGCCAGCAGTTACGCACAGGGGGTCAATCAGCCCCAGCATTTT. Protein sequence: CASSYAQGVNQPQHF. The chain employs TRBV6-5 and TRBJ1-5; 8 bases map to TRBD1. V lost 2 bases and J lost 3; bases outside the gene matches: 3. CDR3 length: 15 amino acids. Germline V gene data show CDR1 as MNHEY and CDR2 as SVGAGI.

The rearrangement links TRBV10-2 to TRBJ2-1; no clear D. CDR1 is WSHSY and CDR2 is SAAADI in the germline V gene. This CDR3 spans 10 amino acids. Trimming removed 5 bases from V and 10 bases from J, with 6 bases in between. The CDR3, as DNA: TGCGCCAGCAGTATGGCAGAGCAGTTCTTC. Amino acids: CASSMAEQFF.

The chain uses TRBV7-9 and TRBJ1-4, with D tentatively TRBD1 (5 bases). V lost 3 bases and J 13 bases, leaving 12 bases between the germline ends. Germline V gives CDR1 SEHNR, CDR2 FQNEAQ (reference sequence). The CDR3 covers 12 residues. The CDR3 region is CASSLGGDGLFF. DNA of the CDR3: TGTGCCAGCAGCTTGGGGGGAGACGGACTGTTTTTT.

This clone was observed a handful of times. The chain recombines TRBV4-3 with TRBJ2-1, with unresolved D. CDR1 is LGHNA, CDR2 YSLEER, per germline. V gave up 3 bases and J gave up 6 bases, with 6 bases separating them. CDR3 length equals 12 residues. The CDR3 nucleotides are TGCGCCAGCAGCCAGAACAGCAATGAGCAGTTCTTC. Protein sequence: CASSQNSNEQFF.